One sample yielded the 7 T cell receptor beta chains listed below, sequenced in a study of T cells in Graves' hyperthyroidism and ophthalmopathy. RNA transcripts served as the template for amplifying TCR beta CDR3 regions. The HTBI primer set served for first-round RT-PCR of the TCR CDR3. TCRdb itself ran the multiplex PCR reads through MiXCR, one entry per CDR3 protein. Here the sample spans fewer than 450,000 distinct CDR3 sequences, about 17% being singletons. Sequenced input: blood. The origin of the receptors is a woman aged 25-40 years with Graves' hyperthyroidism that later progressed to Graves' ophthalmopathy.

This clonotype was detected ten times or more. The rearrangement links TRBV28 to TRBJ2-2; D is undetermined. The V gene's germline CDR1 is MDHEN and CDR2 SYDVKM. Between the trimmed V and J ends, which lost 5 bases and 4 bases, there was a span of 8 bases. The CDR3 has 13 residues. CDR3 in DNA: TGTGCCAGCAGTAGGCAAACCACCGGGGAGCTGTTTTTT. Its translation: CASSRQTTGELFF.

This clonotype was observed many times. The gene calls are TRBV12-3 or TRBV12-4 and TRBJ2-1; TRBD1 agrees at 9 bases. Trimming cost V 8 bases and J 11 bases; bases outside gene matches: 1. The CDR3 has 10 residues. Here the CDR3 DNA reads TGTGCCAGCGGGACAGGGAAGCAGTTCTTC. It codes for CASGTGKQFF.

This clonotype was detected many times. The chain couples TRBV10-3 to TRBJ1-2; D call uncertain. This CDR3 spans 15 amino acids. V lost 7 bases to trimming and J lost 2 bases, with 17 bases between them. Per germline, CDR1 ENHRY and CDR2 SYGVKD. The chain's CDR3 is CAIMAPTTENYGYTF. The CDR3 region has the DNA TGTGCCATCATGGCCCCGACGACGGAGAACTATGGCTACACCTTC.

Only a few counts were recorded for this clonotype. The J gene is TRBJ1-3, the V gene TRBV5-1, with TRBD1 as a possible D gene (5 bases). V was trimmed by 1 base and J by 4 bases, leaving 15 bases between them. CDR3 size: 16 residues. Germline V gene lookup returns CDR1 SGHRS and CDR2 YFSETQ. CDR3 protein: CASSLSGGSRGNTIYF. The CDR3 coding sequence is TGCGCCAGCAGCTTGTCCGGGGGTTCCCGGGGAAACACCATATATTTT.

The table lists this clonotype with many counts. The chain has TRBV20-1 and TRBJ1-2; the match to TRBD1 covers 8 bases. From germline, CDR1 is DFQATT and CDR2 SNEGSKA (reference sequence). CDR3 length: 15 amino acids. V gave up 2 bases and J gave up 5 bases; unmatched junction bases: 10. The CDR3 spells CSARNLRGRGYGYTF. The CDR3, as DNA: TGCAGTGCTAGAAATCTCAGGGGGCGGGGGTATGGCTACACCTTC.

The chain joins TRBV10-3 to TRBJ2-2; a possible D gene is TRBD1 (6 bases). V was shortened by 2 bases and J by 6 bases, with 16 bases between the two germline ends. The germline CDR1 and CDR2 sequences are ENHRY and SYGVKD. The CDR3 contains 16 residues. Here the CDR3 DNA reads TGTGCCATCAGTGAGGTGCGAGGGGGTAGGCCCGGGGAGCTGTTTTTT. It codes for CAISEVRGGRPGELFF.

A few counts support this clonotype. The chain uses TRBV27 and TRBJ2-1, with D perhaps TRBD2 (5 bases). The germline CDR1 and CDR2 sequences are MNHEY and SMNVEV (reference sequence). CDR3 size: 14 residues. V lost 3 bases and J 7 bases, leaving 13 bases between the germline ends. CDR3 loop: CASSFTVEVNEQFF. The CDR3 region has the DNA TGTGCCAGCAGTTTCACAGTGGAGGTGAATGAGCAGTTCTTC.